This T cell receptor (beta chain) emerged from a study of control samples from healthy donors and cancer patients. Trimming pared 2 bases from V and 3 bases from J, leaving 7 bases between. The germline V gene has CDR1 SGHNT and CDR2 YENEEA. The CDR3 loop spans 13 amino acids. TCRdb keeps only in-frame clones here, not all; method: immunoSEQ multiplex PCR. The table shows 150,000 to 200,000 clones, with 85% to 90% occurring only once. Sequenced input: blood. The chain recombines TRBV11-3 with TRBJ1-1; D gene ambiguous. The receptor's source is a man aged 18-30 years in good health. The CDR3, as DNA: TGTGCCAGCAGCTTACGTTTGGACACTGAAGCTTTCTTT. Encoded protein: CASSLRLDTEAFF.